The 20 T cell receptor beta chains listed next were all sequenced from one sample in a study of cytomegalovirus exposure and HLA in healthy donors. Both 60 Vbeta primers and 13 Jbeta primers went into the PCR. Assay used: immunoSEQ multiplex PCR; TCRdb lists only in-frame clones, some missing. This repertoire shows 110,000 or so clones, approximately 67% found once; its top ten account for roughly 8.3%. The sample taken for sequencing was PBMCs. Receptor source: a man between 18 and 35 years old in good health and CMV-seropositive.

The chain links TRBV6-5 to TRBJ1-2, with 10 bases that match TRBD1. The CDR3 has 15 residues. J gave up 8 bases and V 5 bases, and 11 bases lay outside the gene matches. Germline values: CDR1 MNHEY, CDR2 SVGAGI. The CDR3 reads CASSQGQGPLRGYTF. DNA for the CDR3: TGTGCCAGCAGTCAGGGACAGGGGCCCCTGAGGGGCTACACCTTC.

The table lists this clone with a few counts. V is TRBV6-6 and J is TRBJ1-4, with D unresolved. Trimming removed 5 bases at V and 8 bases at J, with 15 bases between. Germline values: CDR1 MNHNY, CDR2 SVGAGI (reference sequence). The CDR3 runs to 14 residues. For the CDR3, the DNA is TGTGCCAGCAGTAACGACGCGAGGGTGGAAAAACTGTTTTTT. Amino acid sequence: CASSNDARVEKLFF.

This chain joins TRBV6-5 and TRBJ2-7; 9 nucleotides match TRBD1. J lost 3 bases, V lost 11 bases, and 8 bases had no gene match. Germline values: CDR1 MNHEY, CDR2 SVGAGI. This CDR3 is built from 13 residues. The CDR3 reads CAATRGQGYEQYF. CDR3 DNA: TGTGCCGCTACCCGGGGACAGGGCTACGAGCAGTACTTC.

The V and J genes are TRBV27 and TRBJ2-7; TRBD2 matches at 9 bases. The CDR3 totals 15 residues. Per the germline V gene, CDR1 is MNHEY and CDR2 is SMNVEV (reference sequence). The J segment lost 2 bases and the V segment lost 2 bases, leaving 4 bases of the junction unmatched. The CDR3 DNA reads TGTGCCAGCAGTTTAACTAGCGGGCCTACCTACGAGCAGTACGTC. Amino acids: CASSLTSGPTYEQYV.

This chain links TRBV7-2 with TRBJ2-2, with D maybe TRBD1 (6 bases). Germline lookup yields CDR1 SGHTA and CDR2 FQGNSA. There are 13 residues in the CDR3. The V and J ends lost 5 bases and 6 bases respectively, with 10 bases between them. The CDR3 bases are TGTGCCAGCAGCATACAGGGAGCCGGGGAGCTGTTTTTT. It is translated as CASSIQGAGELFF.

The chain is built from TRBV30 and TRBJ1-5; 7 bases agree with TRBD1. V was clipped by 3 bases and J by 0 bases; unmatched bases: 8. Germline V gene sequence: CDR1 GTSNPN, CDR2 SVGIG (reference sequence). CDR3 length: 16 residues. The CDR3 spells CAWRDRKAFSNQPQHF. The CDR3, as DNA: TGTGCCTGGAGGGACAGGAAAGCTTTTAGCAATCAGCCCCAGCATTTT. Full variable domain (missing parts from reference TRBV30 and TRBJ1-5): SQTIHQWPATLVQPVGSPLSLECTVEGTSNPNLYWYRQAAGRGLQLLFYSVGIGQISSEVPQNLSASRPQDRQFILSSKKLLLSDSGFYLCAWRDRKAFSNQPQHFGDGTRLSIL.

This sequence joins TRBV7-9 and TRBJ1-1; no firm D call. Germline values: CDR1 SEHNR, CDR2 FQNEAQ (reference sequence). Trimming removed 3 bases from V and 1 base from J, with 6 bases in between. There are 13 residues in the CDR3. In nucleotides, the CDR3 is TGTGCCAGCAGCTTTCCCCAGAACACTGAAGCTTTCTTT. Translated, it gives CASSFPQNTEAFF.

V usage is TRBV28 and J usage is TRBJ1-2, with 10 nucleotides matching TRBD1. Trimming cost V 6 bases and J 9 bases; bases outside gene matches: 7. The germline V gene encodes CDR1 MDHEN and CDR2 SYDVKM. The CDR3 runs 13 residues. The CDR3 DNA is TGTGCCAGCAGGCCCGGGACAGGGGCGAGCTACACCTTC. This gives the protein CASRPGTGASYTF.

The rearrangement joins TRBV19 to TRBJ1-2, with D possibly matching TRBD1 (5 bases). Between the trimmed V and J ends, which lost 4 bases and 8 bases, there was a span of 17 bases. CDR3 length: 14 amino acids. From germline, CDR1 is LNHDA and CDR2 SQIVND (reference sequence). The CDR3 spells CASSTVTDRRGYTF. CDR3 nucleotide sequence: TGTGCCAGTAGTACCGTAACCGACAGAAGAGGCTACACCTTC.

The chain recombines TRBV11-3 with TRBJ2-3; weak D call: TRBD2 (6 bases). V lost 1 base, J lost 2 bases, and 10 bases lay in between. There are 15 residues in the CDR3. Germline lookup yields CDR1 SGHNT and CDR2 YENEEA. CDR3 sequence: CASSLAGELTDTQYF. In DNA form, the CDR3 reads TGTGCCAGCAGCTTAGCGGGGGAACTCACAGATACGCAGTATTTT. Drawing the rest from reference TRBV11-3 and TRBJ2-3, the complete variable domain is EAGVVQSPRYKIIEKKQPVAFWCNPISGHNTLYWYLQNLGQGPELLIRYENEEAVDDSQLPKDRFSAERLKGVDSTLKIQPAELGDSAVYLCASSLAGELTDTQYFGPGTRLTVL.

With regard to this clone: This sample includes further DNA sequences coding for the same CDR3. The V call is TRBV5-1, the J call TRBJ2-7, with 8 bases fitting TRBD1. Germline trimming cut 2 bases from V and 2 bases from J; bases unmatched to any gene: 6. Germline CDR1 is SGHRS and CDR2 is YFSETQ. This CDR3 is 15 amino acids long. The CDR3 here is CASSLSGTGTYEQYF. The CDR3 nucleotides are TGCGCCAGCAGCTTATCCGGGACAGGCACCTACGAGCAGTACTTC.

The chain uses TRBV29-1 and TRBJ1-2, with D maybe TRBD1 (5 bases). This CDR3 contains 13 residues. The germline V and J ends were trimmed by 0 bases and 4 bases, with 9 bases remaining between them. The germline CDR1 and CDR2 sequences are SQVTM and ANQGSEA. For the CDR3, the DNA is TGCAGCGTTGAAGAGGGGGAGGCCTATGGCTACACCTTC. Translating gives CSVEEGEAYGYTF.

DNA of the CDR3: TGTGCCAGCAGCACGACAGGGGGCCGTTCACCCCTCCACTTT. Translated, it gives CASSTTGGRSPLHF. The rearrangement links TRBV6-4 to TRBJ1-6, with 10 bases aligning to TRBD1. Germline V lookup: CDR1 MRHNA, CDR2 SNTAGT. The CDR3 length is 14 residues. V was clipped by 6 bases and J by 9 bases; unmatched bases: 5.

DNA of the CDR3: TGTGCCAGCAGCTTAATGGGCAGAGGGACAAATCAGCCCCAGCATTTT. Its translation: CASSLMGRGTNQPQHF. V gene TRBV7-2 combines with J gene TRBJ1-5; D might be TRBD1 (6 bases). Trimming removed 2 bases at V and 4 bases at J, with 15 bases between. CDR1 and CDR2 (germline): SGHTA, FQGNSA. This CDR3 contains 16 residues.

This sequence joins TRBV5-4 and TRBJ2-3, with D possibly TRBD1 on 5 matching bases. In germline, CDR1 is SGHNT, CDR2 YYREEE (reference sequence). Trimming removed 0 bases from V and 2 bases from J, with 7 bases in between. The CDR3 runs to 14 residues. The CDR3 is CASSLGRDTDTQYF. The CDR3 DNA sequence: TGTGCCAGCAGCTTGGGCAGGGACACAGATACGCAGTATTTT.

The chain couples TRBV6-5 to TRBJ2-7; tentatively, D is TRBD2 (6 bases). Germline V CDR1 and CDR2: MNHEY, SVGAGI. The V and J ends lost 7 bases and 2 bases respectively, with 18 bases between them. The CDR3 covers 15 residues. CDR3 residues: CASTTGGAGPYEQYF. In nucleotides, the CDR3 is TGTGCCAGCACCACGGGCGGGGCAGGGCCCTACGAGCAGTACTTC.

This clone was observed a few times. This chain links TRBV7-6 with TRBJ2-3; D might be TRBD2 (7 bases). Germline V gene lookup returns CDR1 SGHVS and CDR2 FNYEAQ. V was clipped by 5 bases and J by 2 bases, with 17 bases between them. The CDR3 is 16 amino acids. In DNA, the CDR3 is TGTGCCAGCAGCCTTGCGGGCGGGGGCTTCACAGATACGCAGTATTTT. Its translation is CASSLAGGGFTDTQYF.

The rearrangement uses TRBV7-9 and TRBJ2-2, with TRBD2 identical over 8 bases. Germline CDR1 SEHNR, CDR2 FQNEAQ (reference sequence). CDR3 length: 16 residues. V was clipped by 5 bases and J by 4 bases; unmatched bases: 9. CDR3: CASSPPTSVGTGELFF. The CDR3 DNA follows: TGTGCCAGCAGCCCGCCGACTAGCGTTGGCACCGGGGAGCTGTTTTTT.

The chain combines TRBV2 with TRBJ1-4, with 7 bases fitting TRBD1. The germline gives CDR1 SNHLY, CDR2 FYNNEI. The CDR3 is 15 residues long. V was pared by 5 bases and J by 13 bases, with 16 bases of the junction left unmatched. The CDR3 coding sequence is TGTGCCAGCAGTATCCAGGGGGTTGAAGGGGGGAGACTGTTTTTT. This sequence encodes CASSIQGVEGGRLFF.

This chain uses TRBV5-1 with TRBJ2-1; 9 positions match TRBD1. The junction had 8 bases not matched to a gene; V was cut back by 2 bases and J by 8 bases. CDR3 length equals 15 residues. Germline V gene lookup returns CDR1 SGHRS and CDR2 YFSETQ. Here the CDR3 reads CASSLDGTGRYEQFF. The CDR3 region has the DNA TGCGCCAGCAGCTTAGACGGGACAGGGCGGTATGAGCAGTTCTTC.